This TCR beta chain appears in the sequencing data of a study of cytomegalovirus exposure and HLA in healthy donors. At the level of the study: From donors who were HLA-typed, an early data release held 80 million or so unique TCRs. Whole-study findings and limits: A few of the chains that were CMV-associated were confirmed in vitro to be specific for CMV antigens. The HLA-A and HLA-B alleles of most subjects were reportedly predicted accurately from TCR beta sequences.

The CDR3 is 16 residues long. CDR1 and CDR2 from the germline V gene are MGHRA and YSYEKL. V dropped 3 bases and J dropped 0; count of bases not matched to a gene: 7. It was with 60 Vbeta and 13 Jbeta primers that the PCR ran. Measured with immunoSEQ multiplex PCR; TCRdb has only the in-frame clones, and not every one. The repertoire holds roughly 170,000 clones, with over 65% as singletons. This clone showed up just a few times. Its cognate antigen is unknown. Input material: PBMCs. This TCR came from a female donor in good health and CMV-seronegative. The gene calls are TRBV4-1 and TRBJ2-7, with 8 bases aligning to TRBD1. CDR3 nucleotides: TGCGCCAGCAGCCATGGGACAGGATCGGACTCCTACGAGCAGTACTTC. Protein sequence: CASSHGTGSDSYEQYF.